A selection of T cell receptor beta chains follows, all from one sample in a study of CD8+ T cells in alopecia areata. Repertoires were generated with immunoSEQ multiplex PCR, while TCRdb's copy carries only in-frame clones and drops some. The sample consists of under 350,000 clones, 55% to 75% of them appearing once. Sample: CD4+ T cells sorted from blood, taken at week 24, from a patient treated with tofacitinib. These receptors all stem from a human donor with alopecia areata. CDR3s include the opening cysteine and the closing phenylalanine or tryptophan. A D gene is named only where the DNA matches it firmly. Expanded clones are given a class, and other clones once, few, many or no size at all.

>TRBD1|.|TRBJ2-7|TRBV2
TGTGCCAGCAGTGCGAGGACAGGAACCTACGAGCAGTACTTC
CASSARTGTYEQYF
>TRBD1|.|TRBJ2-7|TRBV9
TGTGCCAGCAGCGACCAGGGGGCCTACGAGCAGTACTTC
CASSDQGAYEQYF
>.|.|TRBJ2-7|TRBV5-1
TGCGCCAGCAGCTACCTCCAGGGGAAGGTCGGGTACGAGCAGTACTTC
CASSYLQGKVGYEQYF
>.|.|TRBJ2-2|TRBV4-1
TGCGCCAGCAGCCAAGAGGGCAGGGGAAGAAACACCGGGGAGCTGTTTTTT
CASSQEGRGRNTGELFF
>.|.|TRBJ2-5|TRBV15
TGTGCCACCAGCAGAGGGGGGGAAGAGACCCAGTACTTC
CATSRGGEETQYF
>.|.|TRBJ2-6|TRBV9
TGTGCCAGCAGCGTAGAGGCTGGGGCCAACGTCCTGACTTTC
CASSVEAGANVLTF
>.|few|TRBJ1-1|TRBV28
TGTGCCAGCAGTTTAAGTTACCGGTCCCTCGGGGTCTTT
CASSLSYRSLGVF
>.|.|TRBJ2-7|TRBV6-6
TGTGCCAGCAGTTATTGGGGGCCAGGCGAGTACTTC
CASSYWGPGEYF
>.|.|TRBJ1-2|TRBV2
TGTGCCAGCAAGTCCGGGTGGTATGGCTACACCTTC
CASKSGWYGYTF
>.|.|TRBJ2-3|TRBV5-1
TGCGCCAGCAGCTTGGTGACCAGCCTTGAAGATACGCAGTATTTT
CASSLVTSLEDTQYF
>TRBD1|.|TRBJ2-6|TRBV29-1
TGCAGCGCAGGGGGCTACTCTGGGGCCAACGTCCTGACTTTC
CSAGGYSGANVLTF
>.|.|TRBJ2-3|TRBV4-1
TGCGCCAGCAGCCAAGATATCCTAGCAGACGATACGCAGTATTTT
CASSQDILADDTQYF
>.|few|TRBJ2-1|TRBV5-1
TGCGCCAGCAGCTTGGTCCCCGGGACCTCTCACAATGAGCAGTTCTTC
CASSLVPGTSHNEQFF
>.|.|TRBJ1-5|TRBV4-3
TGCGCCAGCAGCCAAGAACGTAATCAGCCCCAGCATTTT
CASSQERNQPQHF
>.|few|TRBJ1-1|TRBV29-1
TGCAGCGGCCCACCGGGCCCCCAAGCTTTCTTT
CSGPPGPQAFF
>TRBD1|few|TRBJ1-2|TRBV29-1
TGCAGCGTTGGGGCAGGGGGCGATGGCTACACCTTC
CSVGAGGDGYTF
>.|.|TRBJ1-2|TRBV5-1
TGCGCCAGCAGCCCCCAGGCGACGTCTAACTATGGCTACACCTTC
CASSPQATSNYGYTF
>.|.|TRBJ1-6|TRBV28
TGTGCCAGCAAACGGGGGAACAATTCACCCCTCCACTTT
CASKRGNNSPLHF
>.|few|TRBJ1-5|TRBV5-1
TGCGCCAGCAGCTTGGATAGGGGCAATCAGCCCCAGCATTTT
CASSLDRGNQPQHF
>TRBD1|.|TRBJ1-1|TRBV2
TGTGCCAGCAGCAAAGGGACAGGGGCTGAAGCTTTCTTT
CASSKGTGAEAFF
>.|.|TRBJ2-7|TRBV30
TGTGCCTGGAGTGTGGGGGAAAGCTACGAGCAGTACTTC
CAWSVGESYEQYF
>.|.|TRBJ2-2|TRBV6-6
TGTGCCAGCAGTTTGACAGCGAACACCGGGGAGCTGTTTTTT
CASSLTANTGELFF
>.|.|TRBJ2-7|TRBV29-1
TGCAGCGTTCATGCAGGGTCCGACGAGCAGTACTTC
CSVHAGSDEQYF
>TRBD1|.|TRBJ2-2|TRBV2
TGTGCCAGCAGTGTGGACAGGGTCGAAACCGGGGAGCTGTTTTTT
CASSVDRVETGELFF
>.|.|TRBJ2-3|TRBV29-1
TGCTCTTCGACCAGGGGTACGCAGTATTTT
CSSTRGTQYF
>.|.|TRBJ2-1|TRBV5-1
TGCGCCAGCAGCTCGGGGGACTCCTACAATGAGCAGTTCTTC
CASSSGDSYNEQFF
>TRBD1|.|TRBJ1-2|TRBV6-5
TGTGCCAGCAGTTACGGCTTCCGGGGAGGACAGGGGGGCTACACCTTC
CASSYGFRGGQGGYTF
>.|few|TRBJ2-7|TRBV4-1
TGCGCCAGCAGCCAAGATCGGCTTGAGATGCGCCCCTACGAGCAGTACTTC
CASSQDRLEMRPYEQYF
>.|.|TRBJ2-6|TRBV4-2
TGTGCCAGCAGCCAAGTTCTGTCGGCCTCTGGGGCCAACGTCCTGACTTTC
CASSQVLSASGANVLTF
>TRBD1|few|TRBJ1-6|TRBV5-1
TGCGCCAGCAGCTCCGGGACAGAGAATTCACCCCTCCACTTT
CASSSGTENSPLHF
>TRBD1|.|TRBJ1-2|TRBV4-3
TGCGCCAGCAGCCAAGATCAGGGGGTGGTAGGAGGCTACACCTTC
CASSQDQGVVGGYTF
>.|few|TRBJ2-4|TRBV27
TGTGCCAGCAGTTTATCCAGGGGGGACATTCAGTACTTC
CASSLSRGDIQYF
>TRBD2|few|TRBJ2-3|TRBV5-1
TGCGCCAGCAGCCCAGAGACTAGCGGGGAAGCAGATACGCAGTATTTT
CASSPETSGEADTQYF
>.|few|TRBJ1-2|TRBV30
TGTGCCTGGAGTCACTTAAACACGGGGGGCTACACCTTC
CAWSHLNTGGYTF
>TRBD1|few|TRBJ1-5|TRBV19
TGTGCCAGTAGTAACCCGGGACAGGGGAATCAGCCCCAGCATTTT
CASSNPGQGNQPQHF
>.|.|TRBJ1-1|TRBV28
TGTGCCAGCAGCTCCACTTACACTGAAGCTTTCTTT
CASSSTYTEAFF
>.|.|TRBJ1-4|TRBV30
TGTGCCTGGAGTACCGAAGGGGGAGACGGAACTAATGAAAAACTGTTTTTT
CAWSTEGGDGTNEKLFF
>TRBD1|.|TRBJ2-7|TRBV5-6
TGTGCCAGCAGCTGGGGACAGGGCTACGAGCAGTACTTC
CASSWGQGYEQYF
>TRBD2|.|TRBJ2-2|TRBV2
TGTGCCAGCAGTGTAAGCGGGGCCGGGGAGCTGTTTTTT
CASSVSGAGELFF
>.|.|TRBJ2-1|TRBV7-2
TGTGCCAGCAGCACCAGGGTGGCCTACAATGAGCAGTTCTTC
CASSTRVAYNEQFF
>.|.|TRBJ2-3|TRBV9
TGTGCCAGCAGCGTAGAGAGAAGGGAACTCACAGATACGCAGTATTTT
CASSVERRELTDTQYF
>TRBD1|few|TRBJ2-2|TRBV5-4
TGTGCCAGCAGCTCCGGACAGGGCCAGAACACCGGGGAGCTGTTTTTT
CASSSGQGQNTGELFF
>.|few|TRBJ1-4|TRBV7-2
TGTGCCAGCAGACCCTCGAGGGATGAAAAACTGTTTTTT
CASRPSRDEKLFF
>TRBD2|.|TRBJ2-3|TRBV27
TGTGCCAGCAGTTTGTGGCTAGCGGGTTCCCCAGATACGCAGTATTTT
CASSLWLAGSPDTQYF
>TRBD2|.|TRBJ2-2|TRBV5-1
TGCGCCAGCAGCCAAAAGACTAGCGCTCCCGGGGAGCTGTTTTTT
CASSQKTSAPGELFF
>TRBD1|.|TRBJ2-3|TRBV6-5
TGTGCCAGCACCTACGGGACAGGGAGAACAGATACGCAGTATTTT
CASTYGTGRTDTQYF
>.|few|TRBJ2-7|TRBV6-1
TGTGCCAGCAGTGAAAGACTAGAAACCTACGAGCAGTACTTC
CASSERLETYEQYF
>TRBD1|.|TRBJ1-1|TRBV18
TGTGCCAGCTCACCAGGGACAGCGAACACTGAAGCTTTCTTT
CASSPGTANTEAFF
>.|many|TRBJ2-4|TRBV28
TGTGCCAGCAGTTTTATAGGCGGGACCAAAAACATTCAGTACTTC
CASSFIGGTKNIQYF
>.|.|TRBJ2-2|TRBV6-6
TGTGCCAGCAGTGGCCGGGGGCCGGGGAACACCGGGGAGCTGTTTTTT
CASSGRGPGNTGELFF
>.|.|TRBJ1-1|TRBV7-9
TGTGCCAGCAGCTTGAAGACAGTCGACACTGAAGCTTTCTTT
CASSLKTVDTEAFF
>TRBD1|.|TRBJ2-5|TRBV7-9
TGTGCCAGCAGCCCAGGAGACAGGGCAGAGACCCAGTACTTC
CASSPGDRAETQYF
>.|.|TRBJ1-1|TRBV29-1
TGCAGCGTTTCACCGGGACCGGAGGCTTTCTTT
CSVSPGPEAFF